The 30 T cell receptor beta chains given below trace back to one sample, sequenced in a study of regulatory T cells in long-lasting Graves disease. Researchers made TCR beta libraries by using iRepertoire HTBI primers and running Arm-PCR on CDR3 regions. TCRdb analysed the multiplex PCR reads with MiXCR anew, one entry per CDR3 protein. The table has 400,000 to 500,000 distinct CDR3 sequences, roughly a fifth seen once; the top ten hold approximately 14%. The time point here: persistent/refractory GD, antithyroid drugs over 5 years with positive TRAb. Extracted RNA from PBMCs served as the source of the TCR library. The sample was peripheral blood mononuclear cells (PBMCs), taken when the disease was refractory, from a patient treated with antithyroid drugs. These receptor sequences come from a female donor with Graves disease.

The rearrangement joins TRBV28 to TRBJ1-5, with 7 bases lining up with TRBD1. Germline CDR1 reads MDHEN; CDR2 reads SYDVKM. With V trimmed by 1 base and J by 6 bases, 6 bases remained unmatched. The CDR3 totals 15 residues. The CDR3 reads CASSLSVGDSQPQHF. CDR3 coding DNA: TGTGCCAGCAGTTTATCGGTGGGGGACAGTCAGCCCCAGCATTTT.

This clonotype was recorded a few times. The genes are TRBV20-1 and TRBJ2-5, with D unclear. CDR3 size: 12 residues. Trimming stripped 6 bases from V and 4 bases from J, with 12 bases between. The germline V gene has CDR1 DFQATT and CDR2 SNEGSKA (reference sequence). The CDR3 DNA reads as TGCAGTGCCCTAGGGTCTACAGAGACCCAGTACTTC. This encodes CSALGSTETQYF.

This clonotype was detected many times. The chain is built from TRBV3-1 and TRBJ2-7, with 7 bases matching TRBD2. CDR1 is LGHDT, CDR2 YNNKEL, per germline (reference sequence). The CDR3 length is 15 residues. The V and J ends lost 0 bases and 6 bases, in that order; junction bases with no gene match: 8. The CDR3 DNA reads TGTGCCAGCAGCCAAGATTCGGGGGGTCGCAGCGAGCAGTACTTC. Translating it yields CASSQDSGGRSEQYF.

There are many counts of this clonotype. This rearrangement joins TRBV6-9 to TRBJ1-5, with TRBD1 as a possible D gene (5 bases). V was clipped by 2 bases and J by 7 bases, with 15 bases between them. The germline CDR1 and CDR2 sequences are MNHGY and SVAAGI. The CDR3 loop spans 15 amino acids. CDR3 amino acids: CASSYGGISGQPQHF. CDR3 bases: TGTGCCAGCAGTTATGGGGGGATTTCGGGGCAGCCCCAGCATTTT.

In this sample, this clonotype turned up a few times. This chain joins TRBV19 and TRBJ1-5; the match to TRBD1 covers 7 bases. The V and J ends lost 3 bases and 6 bases, in that order; junction bases with no gene match: 11. The CDR3 contains 16 residues. Germline loops: CDR1 LNHDA, CDR2 SQIVND (reference sequence). CDR3 region: CASSMTGWARGQPQHF. CDR3 DNA sequence: TGTGCCAGTAGTATGACAGGGTGGGCGCGTGGTCAGCCCCAGCATTTT.

This clonotype was counted ten times or more. The rearrangement links TRBV7-9 to TRBJ2-5; no clear D. The V gene lost 7 bases and the J gene lost 4 bases, with 13 bases spanning the gap. The CDR3 runs 13 residues. Germline CDR1 is SEHNR and CDR2 is FQNEAQ (reference sequence). CDR3 sequence: CASTTHPLETQYF. In DNA form, the CDR3 reads TGTGCCAGCACCACCCACCCCTTAGAGACCCAGTACTTC. The full variable domain, its missing parts supplied by reference TRBV7-9 and TRBJ2-5, is DTGVSQNPRHKITKRGQNVTFRCDPISEHNRLYWYRQTLGQGPEFLTYFQNEAQLEKSRLLSDRFSAERPKGSFSTLEIQRTEQGDSAMYLCASTTHPLETQYFGPGTRLLVL.

This clonotype has at least ten counts. The chain carries TRBV27 and TRBJ1-1; 7 bases align to TRBD1. This CDR3 contains 14 residues. Germline V gene lookup returns CDR1 MNHEY and CDR2 SMNVEV (reference sequence). The V and J ends lost 3 bases and 3 bases, in that order; junction bases with no gene match: 4. CDR3 residues: CASSFRQGHTEAFF. CDR3 sequence (DNA): TGTGCCAGCAGTTTTCGACAGGGCCACACTGAAGCTTTCTTT.

This clonotype was counted only a few times. It may be a read error: a sequence one base away is much more abundant. This sequence joins TRBV3-1 and TRBJ1-1, with TRBD1 matching over 9 bases. CDR1 LGHDT and CDR2 YNNKEL come from the germline V gene (reference sequence). The CDR3 extends over 15 amino acids. The CDR3 loop reads CANSQRQGGNTEAFF. The CDR3 region has the DNA TGTGCCAACAGCCAGAGACAGGGGGGGAACACTGAAGCTTTCTTT.

The genes are TRBV20-1 and TRBJ2-3; perhaps TRBD2 as D (5 bases). Germline V lookup: CDR1 DFQATT, CDR2 SNEGSKA (reference sequence). The CDR3 length is 14 residues. V lost 6 bases and J lost 4, with 17 bases in between. The CDR3 region has the DNA TGCAGTGCAATCTCGGGATTTAGCCCAGATACGCAGTATTTT. Amino acids: CSAISGFSPDTQYF.

The chain recombines TRBV7-2 with TRBJ1-2; TRBD1 aligns across 9 bases. V shed 6 bases, J shed 7 bases, and the junction held 12 bases outside the gene matches. Germline-derived CDR1 and CDR2 are SGHTA and FQGNSA. The CDR3 totals 15 residues. CDR3 bases: TGTGCCAGCAGTCGACCGGGACAGGGTCAAGGTGGCTACACCTTC. It encodes CASSRPGQGQGGYTF.

The V gene is TRBV5-1, the J gene TRBJ2-7; D gene unclear. Germline V gene sequence: CDR1 SGHRS, CDR2 YFSETQ. CDR3 size: 15 residues. Trimming removed 4 bases from V and 0 bases from J, with 14 bases in between. The CDR3 nucleotides read TGCGCCAGCAGCAGGACCGCTAGGAGCTCCTACGAGCAGTACTTC. As protein: CASSRTARSSYEQYF.

This clonotype was picked up many times. The chain combines TRBV6-2 or TRBV6-3 with TRBJ2-7; D gene ambiguous. There are 12 residues in the CDR3. CDR1 is MNHEY and CDR2 is SVGEGT in the germline V gene. V shed 3 bases and J shed 6 bases, with 9 bases lying between them. CDR3 amino acids: CASSYGLGEQYF. For the CDR3, the DNA is TGTGCCAGCAGTTATGGGTTAGGCGAGCAGTACTTC.

The chain carries TRBV3-1 and TRBJ2-3; 8 bases are a match to TRBD1. J gave up 6 bases and V 4 bases, and 6 bases lay outside the gene matches. The CDR3 is made up of 14 amino acids. CDR1 and CDR2 from the germline V gene are LGHDT and YNNKEL (reference sequence). The chain's CDR3 is CASSLRTGQDTQYF. In nucleotides, the CDR3 is TGTGCCAGCAGCCTGAGGACAGGGCAGGATACGCAGTATTTT.

This clonotype came up many times. Germline is not matched at one junction end, which may reflect a read error. The chain recombines TRBV5-1 with TRBJ1-1, with D possibly being TRBD1 (5 bases). Looked up from germline, CDR1 is SGHRS and CDR2 is YFSETQ. This CDR3 spans 13 amino acids. CDR3 loop: CASSLGGATEAFF. The CDR3 nucleotides read TGTGCCAGCAGCTTGGGGGGAGCCACTGAAGCTTTCTTT.

The V call is TRBV15, the J call TRBJ2-5; 8 bases match TRBD1. With 4 bases clipped from V and 3 bases from J, the junction kept 7 bases outside the gene matches. The length of the CDR3 is 15 residues. CDR1 LNHNV and CDR2 YYDKDF come from the germline V gene (reference sequence). CDR3 nucleotides: TGTGCCACCAGCACTGGGACAGGCTTGAAAGAGACCCAGTACTTC. This sequence encodes CATSTGTGLKETQYF. The entire variable domain, with the rest obtained from reference TRBV15 and TRBJ2-5, is as follows: DAMVIQNPRYQVTQFGKPVTLSCSQTLNHNVMYWYQQKSSQAPKLLFHYYDKDFNNEADTPDNFQSRRPNTSFCFLDIRSPGLGDTAMYLCATSTGTGLKETQYFGPGTRLLVL.

This clonotype was seen only a few times. The DNA of the CDR3 is TGTGCCAGCAGAGAGACAGGGGGGGGGGCCGGGGAGCTGTTTTTT. It specifies CASRETGGGAGELFF. This chain uses TRBV6-1 with TRBJ2-2; TRBD1 matches at 9 bases. With V trimmed by 6 bases and J by 6 bases, 8 bases remained unmatched. Per the germline V gene, CDR1 is MNHNS and CDR2 is SASEGT. The CDR3 runs 15 residues.

The chain recombines TRBV6-1 with TRBJ2-7; perhaps TRBD1 as D (5 bases). The CDR3 extends over 15 amino acids. V shed 7 bases and J shed 3 bases, with 19 bases lying between them. Per germline, CDR1 MNHNS and CDR2 SASEGT. The CDR3 loop reads CASKTGHIVNYEQYF. Written as DNA, the CDR3 is TGTGCCAGCAAAACCGGACACATAGTAAACTACGAGCAGTACTTC.

Of note for this clonotype: One end of the junction is discordant with germline, which a read error may explain. The rearrangement uses TRBV5-1 and TRBJ2-5; TRBD1 aligns across 9 bases. The CDR3 spans 16 residues. The germline CDR1 and CDR2 sequences are SGHRS and YFSETQ. The CDR3 sequence is CASSLPTGGRKETQYF. DNA for the CDR3: TGTGCCAGCAGCTTGCCGACAGGGGGGAGAAAAGAGACCCAGTACTTC.

This clonotype was recorded at least ten times. The CDR3 here is CSARPPIGPYEQYF. In DNA form, the CDR3 reads TGCAGTGCTAGACCACCTATAGGCCCTTACGAGCAGTACTTC. The V call is TRBV20-1, the J call TRBJ2-7; D gene ambiguous. The CDR3 extends over 14 amino acids. CDR1 is DFQATT, CDR2 SNEGSKA, per germline (reference sequence). Trimming shortened V by 2 bases and J by 4 bases, and 15 bases separated the two germline ends.

The chain is built from TRBV29-1 and TRBJ1-1, with D unclear. Germline CDR1 reads SQVTM; CDR2 reads ANQGSEA. V shed 8 bases and J shed 0 bases, with 13 bases lying between them. The CDR3 totals 13 residues. The CDR3 DNA reads TGCAGCACTCGGGAGGGCTTGAACACTGAAGCTTTCTTT. Its translation: CSTREGLNTEAFF.

Comment on this clonotype: At one end, the junction sequence differs from germline, possibly due to a read error. This chain connects TRBV9 to TRBJ2-7; 12 bases agree with TRBD2. The CDR3 contains 14 residues. CDR1 SGDLS and CDR2 YYNGEE come from the germline V gene. As DNA, the CDR3 is TGTACCAGCAGCCCTGGGACTAGCGGGTACGAGCAGTACTTC. This gives the protein CTSSPGTSGYEQYF.

In its sample, this clonotype was seen many times. The rearrangement links TRBV2 to TRBJ2-1; TRBD2 matches at 7 bases. CDR1 and CDR2 from the germline V gene are SNHLY and FYNNEI. The length of the CDR3 is 12 residues. V lost 7 bases and J lost 10; bases outside the gene matches: 7. As DNA, the CDR3 is TGTGCCAGCACCGGGCGGGAGCGGGAGCAGTTCTTC. Translation: CASTGREREQFF.

This clonotype was found many times. This chain uses TRBV3-1 with TRBJ2-5; TRBD2 matches at 8 bases. The trim removed 4 bases at V and 13 bases at J, leaving 8 bases unmatched. Germline values: CDR1 LGHDT, CDR2 YNNKEL (reference sequence). CDR3 length: 12 amino acids. CDR3 nucleotide sequence: TGTGCCAGCAGCCGGACGGGACTAGAGGTGTACTTC. This codes for CASSRTGLEVYF.

There are many counts of this clonotype. This chain's CDR3 is CASSIYRGNTGNTIYF. In nucleotides, the CDR3 is TGTGCCAGCAGCATTTACAGGGGGAACACTGGAAACACCATATATTTT. This rearrangement joins TRBV7-9 to TRBJ1-3, with 8 bases identical to TRBD1. This CDR3 has 16 residues. The V gene end was trimmed by 5 bases and the J gene end by 2 bases; junction bases not matched to a gene: 8. Germline V lookup: CDR1 SEHNR, CDR2 FQNEAQ (reference sequence).

Note on this clonotype: A much larger clone differs from this one at a single base, so this may be a read error. V gene TRBV7-9 combines with J gene TRBJ2-5, with TRBD1 as a possible D gene (5 bases). Trimming stripped 4 bases from V and 2 bases from J, with 14 bases between. From germline, CDR1 is SEHNR and CDR2 FQNEAQ (reference sequence). This CDR3 is 15 amino acids long. The chain's CDR3 is CASSSRQSRQETQYF. The CDR3 DNA follows: TGTGCCAGCAGCTCCAGACAGAGTAGACAAGAGACCCAGTACTTC.

This clonotype was detected a few times. This rearrangement joins TRBV6-1 to TRBJ1-1; possibly TRBD1 for D (5 bases). The V gene lost 2 bases and the J gene lost 2 bases, with 9 bases spanning the gap. Germline CDR1 and CDR2: MNHNS and SASEGT. The CDR3 is 14 residues long. CDR3 residues: CASSEKGRNTEAFF. The CDR3 bases are TGTGCCAGCAGTGAAAAGGGGCGAAACACTGAAGCTTTCTTT.

This clonotype came up many times. The chain links TRBV20-1 to TRBJ2-7; D remains unclear. Germline V gives CDR1 DFQATT, CDR2 SNEGSKA (reference sequence). This CDR3 has 14 amino acids. V was pared by 0 bases and J by 4 bases, with 13 bases between. In DNA, the CDR3 is TGCAGTGCTAGAGATTTGGCACAGACGTACGAGCAGTACTTC. It translates to CSARDLAQTYEQYF.

In its sample, this clonotype was seen many times. This chain joins TRBV7-8 and TRBJ1-5; maybe TRBD1 (6 bases). V dropped 0 bases and J dropped 4 bases, with 10 bases sitting between them. Germline assignment: CDR1 SGHVS and CDR2 FQNEAQ. The CDR3 is 15 amino acids. The CDR3 sequence is CASSLASQGNQPQHF. The CDR3 DNA is TGTGCCAGCAGCTTAGCATCCCAGGGGAATCAGCCCCAGCATTTT.

In this sample, this clonotype turned up many times. The V and J genes are TRBV6-1 and TRBJ2-7; 11 bases line up with TRBD1. V gave up 6 bases and J gave up 9 bases; unmatched junction bases: 10. Germline loops: CDR1 MNHNS, CDR2 SASEGT. CDR3 size: 14 residues. CDR3 bases: TGTGCCAGCAGGAAACTCGGACAGGGGGCTGCGCAGTACTTC. Translation: CASRKLGQGAAQYF.

A remark on this clonotype: A single base separates this from a much larger clone, so it may be a read error. The rearrangement joins TRBV9 to TRBJ2-5; maybe TRBD2 (5 bases). CDR1 and CDR2 (germline): SGDLS, YYNGEE. The length of the CDR3 is 14 residues. In nucleotides, the CDR3 is TGTGTCAGCAGCGTAGTCGGAGGCCAAGAGACCCAGTACTTC. Protein: CVSSVVGGQETQYF.